The 9 T cell receptor beta chains below come from one sample, sequenced in a study of low-dose radiotherapy and immunotherapy resistance in tumors (dated by TCRdb to 2021 to 2024). Read against the paper, the sample's time point label means: before trial treatment. The sequencing machine was an Illumina HiSeq 2500. First-strand cDNA was synthesized using Superscript III and a set of TRAV- and TRBV-specific primers, so that both TCRalpha and TCRbeta chains were covered. TCRs were amplified for 20 to 25 PCR cycles with Phusion, using a constant-region primer paired with the adapter attached to the V primers. TCRdb took the public reads, trimmed them with fastp at Q25, ran MiXCR for clone calling and kept in-frame beta chains. A single entry per CDR3 protein holds the most common genes and DNA from its merged rows. This sample holds about 64,000 distinct CDR3 sequences; about 30% were observed only once. About 6.6% of the sample is taken by the ten largest.

Material: PBMCs, obtained before treatment. Receptors originate from a male donor with rectosigmoid adenocarcinoma.

This clonotype was seen many times. V is TRBV7-2 and J is TRBJ2-4; TRBD2 agrees at 8 bases. Germline assignment: CDR1 SGHTA and CDR2 FQGNSA. Trimming at V came to 11 bases and at J to 7 bases, leaving 13 bases not matched to a gene. The CDR3 is 14 residues long. CDR3 coding DNA: TGTGCCTCTGCGAGGGGGGGCGGGGGGAACATTCAGTACTTC. This encodes CASARGGGGNIQYF.

This clonotype was seen at least ten times. This rearrangement joins TRBV7-2 to TRBJ2-6; 7 positions agree with TRBD2. Looked up from germline, CDR1 is SGHTA and CDR2 is FQGNSA. The CDR3 consists of 17 residues. V shed 5 bases, J shed 3 bases, and the junction held 10 bases outside the gene matches. This CDR3 reads CASSLREGRVGANVLTF. In DNA, the CDR3 is TGTGCCAGCAGCCTCAGGGAGGGGAGGGTTGGGGCCAACGTCCTGACTTTC. Full variable domain (remainder filled in from reference TRBV7-2 and TRBJ2-6): GAGVSQSPSNKVTEKGKDVELRCDPISGHTALYWYRQSLGQGLEFLIYFQGNSAPDKSGLPSDRFSAERTGGSVSTLTIQRTQQEDSAVYLCASSLREGRVGANVLTFGAGSRLTVL.

The genes are TRBV30 and TRBJ1-1; perhaps TRBD1 as D (5 bases). V lost 3 bases and J lost 8, with 13 bases in between. The V gene's germline CDR1 is GTSNPN and CDR2 SVGIG (reference sequence). This CDR3 contains 12 residues. The CDR3 coding sequence is TGTGCCTGGAGGCGTGGGGCCTGGGAAGCTTTCTTT. Its protein product is CAWRRGAWEAFF.

The sample holds many counts of this clonotype. The V gene is TRBV27, the J gene TRBJ2-5; 7 bases map to TRBD2. The V gene's germline CDR1 is MNHEY and CDR2 SMNVEV (reference sequence). The CDR3 length is 14 residues. J gave up 7 bases and V 7 bases, and 12 bases lay outside the gene matches. CDR3 sequence reads: CASTRGGVPGTQYF. CDR3 in DNA: TGTGCCAGCACCCGCGGGGGTGTTCCAGGGACCCAGTACTTC.

This clonotype has a count of ten or more. This chain joins TRBV4-1 and TRBJ2-7; a weak D match, TRBD2 (5 bases). Germline CDR1 reads MGHRA; CDR2 reads YSYEKL. Trimming stripped 0 bases from V and 4 bases from J, with 7 bases between. This CDR3 has 13 residues. The CDR3 reads CASSQERGYEQYF. The CDR3 DNA follows: TGCGCCAGCAGCCAAGAACGGGGATACGAGCAGTACTTC.

The chain uses TRBV10-2 and TRBJ1-4; no reliable D call. Trimming removed 7 bases from V and 7 bases from J, with 22 bases in between. Germline CDR1 reads WSHSY; CDR2 reads SAAADI. The CDR3 runs 16 residues. Here the CDR3 DNA reads TGCGCCAGCATTTTCCGACCGTCCCCCTCTGGTGAAAAACTGTTTTTT. Protein product: CASIFRPSPSGEKLFF.

The genes are TRBV7-9 and TRBJ2-7; the D gene is possibly TRBD2 (6 bases). CDR1 is SEHNR and CDR2 is FQNEAQ in the germline V gene (reference sequence). V was trimmed by 1 base and J by 4 bases, leaving 8 bases between them. The CDR3 runs 13 residues. The CDR3 is CASSLVGGYEQYF. As DNA, the CDR3 is TGTGCCAGCAGCTTAGTGGGGGGATACGAGCAGTACTTC.

For this clonotype: A far larger clone is one nucleotide away, so this likely arose from a read error. V and J are TRBV11-2 and TRBJ2-1; 9 bases align to TRBD2. Germline assignment: CDR1 SGHAT and CDR2 FQNNGV. Losses at the gene ends were 5 bases for V and 10 bases for J; bases not matched to a gene: 15. The CDR3 consists of 16 residues. The CDR3 here is CASSPPAGGPPDEQFF. The CDR3 coding sequence is TGTGCCAGCAGCCCTCCCGCGGGAGGGCCCCCAGACGAGCAGTTCTTC.

This clonotype was recorded many times. The chain links TRBV7-9 to TRBJ2-1, with D possibly TRBD1 on 5 matching bases. The V and J ends lost 5 bases and 6 bases respectively, with 17 bases between them. CDR3 length: 15 residues. Germline lookup yields CDR1 SEHNR and CDR2 FQNEAQ (reference sequence). CDR3 DNA sequence: TGTGCCAGCAGCCGGGCCTTAGGGGAAGGCAATGAGCAGTTCTTC. Translation: CASSRALGEGNEQFF.